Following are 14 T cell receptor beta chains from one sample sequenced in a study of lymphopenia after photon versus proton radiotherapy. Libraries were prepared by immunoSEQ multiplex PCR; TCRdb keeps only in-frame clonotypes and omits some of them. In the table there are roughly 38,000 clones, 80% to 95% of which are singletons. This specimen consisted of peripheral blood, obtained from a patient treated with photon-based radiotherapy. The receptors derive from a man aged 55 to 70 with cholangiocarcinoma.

The CDR3 sequence: CASSSGGSALTDTQYF. The CDR3 DNA reads as TGTGCCAGCAGCTCAGGCGGATCTGCCTTGACAGATACGCAGTATTTT. The genes are TRBV5-6 and TRBJ2-3; no clear D gene. CDR3 length equals 16 residues. The germline gives CDR1 SGHDT, CDR2 YYEEEE. The V and J ends lost 3 bases and 3 bases respectively, with 17 bases between them.

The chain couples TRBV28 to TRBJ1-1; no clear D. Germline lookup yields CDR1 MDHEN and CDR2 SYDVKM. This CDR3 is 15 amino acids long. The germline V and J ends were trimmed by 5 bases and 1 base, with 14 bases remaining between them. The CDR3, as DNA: TGTGCCAGCAGTCAGCGGTTGTGGAGGAACACTGAAGCTTTCTTT. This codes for CASSQRLWRNTEAFF.

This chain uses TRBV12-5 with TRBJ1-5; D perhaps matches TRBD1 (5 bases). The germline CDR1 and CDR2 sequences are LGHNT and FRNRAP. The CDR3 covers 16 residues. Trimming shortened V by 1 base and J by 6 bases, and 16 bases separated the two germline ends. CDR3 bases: TGTGCTAGTGGTTTGGGTACGTTGGGGGAAGGTCAGCCCCAGCATTTT. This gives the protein CASGLGTLGEGQPQHF.

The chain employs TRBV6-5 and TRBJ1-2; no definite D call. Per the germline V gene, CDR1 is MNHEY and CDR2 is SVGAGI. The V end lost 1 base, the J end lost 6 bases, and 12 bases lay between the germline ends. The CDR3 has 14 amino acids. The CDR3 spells CASSYLPTNHGYTF. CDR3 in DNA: TGTGCCAGCAGTTACTTGCCGACAAACCATGGCTACACCTTC.

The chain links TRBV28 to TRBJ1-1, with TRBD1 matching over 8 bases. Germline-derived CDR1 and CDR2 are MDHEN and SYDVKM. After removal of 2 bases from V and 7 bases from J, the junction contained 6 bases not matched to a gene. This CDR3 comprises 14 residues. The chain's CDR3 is CASSLRTGRFEAFF. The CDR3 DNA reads TGTGCCAGCAGTTTAAGGACAGGGAGGTTTGAAGCTTTCTTT.

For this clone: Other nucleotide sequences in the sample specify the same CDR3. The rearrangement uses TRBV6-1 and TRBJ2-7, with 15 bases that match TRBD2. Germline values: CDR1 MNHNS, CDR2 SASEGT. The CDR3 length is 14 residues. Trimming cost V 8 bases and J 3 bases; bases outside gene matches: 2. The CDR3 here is CASWTSGRDYEQYF. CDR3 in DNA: TGTGCCAGCTGGACTAGCGGGAGGGACTACGAGCAGTACTTC.

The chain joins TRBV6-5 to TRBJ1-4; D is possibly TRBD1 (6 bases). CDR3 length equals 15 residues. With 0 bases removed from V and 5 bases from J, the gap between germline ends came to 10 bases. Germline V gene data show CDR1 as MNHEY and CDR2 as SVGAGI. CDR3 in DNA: TGTGCCAGCAGTTACTCGAGGGGGGACAATGAAAAACTGTTTTTT. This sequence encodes CASSYSRGDNEKLFF.

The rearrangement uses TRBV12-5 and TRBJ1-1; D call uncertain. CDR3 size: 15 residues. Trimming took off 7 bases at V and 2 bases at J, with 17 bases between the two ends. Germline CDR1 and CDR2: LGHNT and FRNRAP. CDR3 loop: CASARPRSENTEAFF. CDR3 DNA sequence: TGTGCTAGTGCCCGACCCAGGTCAGAAAACACTGAAGCTTTCTTT.

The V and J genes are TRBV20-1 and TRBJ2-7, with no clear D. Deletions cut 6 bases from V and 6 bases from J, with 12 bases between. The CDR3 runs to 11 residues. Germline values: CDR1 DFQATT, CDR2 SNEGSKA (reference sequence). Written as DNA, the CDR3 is TGCAGTGCACTTTATAGTTCCGAGCAGTACTTC. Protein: CSALYSSEQYF.

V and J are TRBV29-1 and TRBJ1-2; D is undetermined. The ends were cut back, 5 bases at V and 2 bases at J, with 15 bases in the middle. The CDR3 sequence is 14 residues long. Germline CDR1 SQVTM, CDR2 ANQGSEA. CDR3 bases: TGCAGCGTTTTGTCGCTTGGCGGAAACTATGGCTACACCTTC. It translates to CSVLSLGGNYGYTF.

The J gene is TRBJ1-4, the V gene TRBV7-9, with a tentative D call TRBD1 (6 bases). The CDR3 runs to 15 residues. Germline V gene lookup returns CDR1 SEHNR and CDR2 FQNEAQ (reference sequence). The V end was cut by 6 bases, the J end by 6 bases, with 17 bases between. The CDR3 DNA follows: TGTGCCAGCAGTTCCACAGGGCAGGTGGATGAAAAACTGTTTTTT. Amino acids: CASSSTGQVDEKLFF. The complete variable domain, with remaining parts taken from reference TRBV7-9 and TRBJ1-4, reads DTGVSQNPRHKITKRGQNVTFRCDPISEHNRLYWYRQTLGQGPEFLTYFQNEAQLEKSRLLSDRFSAERPKGSFSTLEIQRTEQGDSAMYLCASSSTGQVDEKLFFGSGTQLSVL.

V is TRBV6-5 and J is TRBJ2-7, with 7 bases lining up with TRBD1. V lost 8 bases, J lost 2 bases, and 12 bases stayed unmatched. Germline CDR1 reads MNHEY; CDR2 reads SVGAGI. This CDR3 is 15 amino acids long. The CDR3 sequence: CASGLKYRGTYEQYF. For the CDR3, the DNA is TGTGCCAGCGGCCTGAAGTACAGGGGAACCTACGAGCAGTACTTC.

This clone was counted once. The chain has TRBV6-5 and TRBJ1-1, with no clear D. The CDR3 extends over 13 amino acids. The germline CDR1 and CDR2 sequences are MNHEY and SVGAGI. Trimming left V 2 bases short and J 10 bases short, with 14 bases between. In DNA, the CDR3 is TGTGCCAGCAGTTACCCCGGCCGTGACGGAGCTTTCTTT. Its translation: CASSYPGRDGAFF.

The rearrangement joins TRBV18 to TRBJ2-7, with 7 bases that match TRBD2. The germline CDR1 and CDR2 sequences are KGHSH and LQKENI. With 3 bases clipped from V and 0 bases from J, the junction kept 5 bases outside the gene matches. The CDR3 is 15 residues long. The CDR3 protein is CASSPAAGFSYEQYF. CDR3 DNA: TGTGCCAGCTCACCGGCAGCGGGGTTCTCCTACGAGCAGTACTTC.